Included here is one TCR beta chain sequence, with context. Its cognate antigen is unknown. MiXCR was run by TCRdb on the 5' RACE reads, yielding one entry per CDR3 protein. The sample has approximately 260,000 distinct CDR3 sequences; roughly 17% are singletons. These data are taken from a study of T-cell memory formation after mild COVID-19. Between the trimmed V and J ends, which lost 1 base and 6 bases, there was a span of 9 bases. This CDR3 contains 13 residues. Germline CDR1 and CDR2: LGHDT and YNNKEL (reference sequence). Study-wide results and caveats: Mainly CM and EM harbored the contracting CD4+ clones; mainly EMRA harbored the CD8+ ones.

J is TRBJ1-1 and V is TRBV3-1, with a weak D call TRBD1 (6 bases). Sequenced material: PBMCs or a T cell subset sorted from them (not recorded which). This clonotype was obtained from a man aged 18-30 years who had mild COVID-19 (a few samples of this study predate the infection). Cell type and time point are not known. The CDR3 nucleotides read TGTGCCAGCAGCCAAGGCAGGGGCCCTGAAGCTTTCTTT. It encodes CASSQGRGPEAFF.